The rows below give T cell receptor beta chains drawn from one sample of a study of cytomegalovirus exposure and HLA in healthy donors. Sequenced by immunoSEQ multiplex PCR; TCRdb stores in-frame clones only, minus some. The sample includes over 150,000 clones, approximately 80% of them seen just once. Sequences were obtained from PBMCs. These receptors were obtained from a woman aged 40 to 49 in good health and CMV-seronegative. CDR3s include the opening cysteine and the closing phenylalanine or tryptophan. Clone size is given for some rows only: seen once, a few or many times, or a class if the clone is expanded.

>TRBJ2-3|TRBV5-1|once
CASSLAGMPRNTQYF
>TRBJ1-5|TRBV10-3|.
CAISDRALEGGQPQHF
>TRBJ2-2|TRBV28|.
CASSYSGGAGTGELFF
>TRBJ1-3|TRBV7-2|.
CASRSSSGNTIYF
>TRBJ2-1|TRBV9|.
CASSVAGQHYNEQFF
>TRBJ1-2|TRBV5-1|.
CASSFGGHSTF
>TRBJ1-5|TRBV7-9|.
CASSLAGTDPNQPQHF
>TRBJ2-2|TRBV25-1|.
CASRRTGELFF
>TRBJ1-2|TRBV11-3|.
CASSYPGGEVGYTF
>TRBJ1-2|TRBV7-9|.
CASSLAQGNYGYTF
>TRBJ1-3|TRBV4-1|.
CASSQVQRGGGGSDTIYF
>TRBJ2-5|TRBV7-8|once
CASSLSGGAGGEGETQYF
>TRBJ2-5|TRBV5-6|.
CASSPGRDQETQYF
>TRBJ1-2|TRBV5-6|.
CASKEVGQGGSYGYTF
>TRBJ2-5|TRBV7-7|.
CASSSGLAGGQETQYF
>TRBJ1-5|TRBV28|.
CASTLQGQPQHF
>TRBJ2-3|TRBV5-1|few
CASSSGQGTDTQYF
>TRBJ1-2|TRBV2|.
CASSDYTGGYTF
>TRBJ2-7|TRBV21-1|.
CASAPGQGAYEQYF
>TRBJ2-7|TRBV6-5|.
CASSYSRLESYEQYF
>TRBJ2-1|TRBV27|.
CASSLFPSGGDEQFF
>TRBJ1-1|TRBV7-6|.
CASSLSRDRVVGTEAFF
>TRBJ2-6|TRBV29-1|once
CSVGVGGIGANVLTF
>TRBJ2-7|TRBV27|.
CASSLRGRGFLSYEQYF
>TRBJ1-1|TRBV28|.
CASLPSLDGGGTEAFF
>TRBJ1-2|TRBV5-4|.
CASRFGTAWGNYGYTF
>TRBJ1-2|TRBV10-1|.
CASSADRGRGYTF
>TRBJ2-1|TRBV6-1|.
CASRREDEQFF
>TRBJ2-1|TRBV29-1|.
CSVERLAGGNEQFF
>TRBJ1-1|TRBV19|few
CASISQRSPEAFF
>TRBJ2-7|TRBV7-9|.
CASSLALGGSSYEQYF
>TRBJ1-3|TRBV9|.
CASSVFDRTPLNSGNTIYF